The T cell receptor beta chain under discussion was sequenced for a study of blood T cell repertoires in COVID-19. As for the study in general: Acute and convalescent COVID-19 specimens originated in the United States, Italy and Spain. In each case, the material was cDNA or gDNA derived from T cells, B-cell-depleted T cells, or PBMCs.

Per the original methods: Scientists estimated how many nucleated cells there were by amplifying reference gene primers. Repertoires were generated with immunoSEQ multiplex PCR, while TCRdb's copy carries only in-frame clones and drops some. V and J calls and clone size are given by that table; D and trimming were obtained from the DNA. The sample gives more than 100,000 clones, approximately 84% of which show up once; around 1.4% is in the top ten. This CDR3 is built from 15 residues. Germline assignment: CDR1 SGHRS and CDR2 YFSETQ. J was trimmed by 0 bases and V by 0 bases; bases with no gene match: 3.

The sample taken for sequencing was peripheral blood. The V gene is TRBV5-1, the J gene TRBJ2-7, with TRBD2 identical over 7 bases. This TCR was recovered from a man aged 55 to 70 with acute or convalescent COVID-19. This CDR3 is CASSLGGDYSYEQYF. For the CDR3, the DNA is TGCGCCAGCAGCTTGGGTGGGGACTACTCCTACGAGCAGTACTTC.